These 24 T cell receptor beta chains originate from one sample sequenced in a study of CD8 T cells in Susac syndrome. RNA in amounts of roughly 0.5 to 1 ug was reverse transcribed with random hexamers. TCRdb re-derived calls from the immunoSEQ multiplex PCR reads in MiXCR, one entry per CDR3 protein. The sample records 350,000 to 550,000 distinct CDR3 sequences, 85% being singletons. The specimen sequenced was CD8+ T cells from PBMCs. These receptors came from a human donor with multiple sclerosis.

The V call is TRBV4-1, the J call TRBJ2-6; perhaps TRBD1 as D (6 bases). CDR3 length equals 17 residues. Germline CDR1 reads MGHRA; CDR2 reads YSYEKL. Deletions cut 0 bases from V and 4 bases from J, with 13 bases between. The chain's CDR3 is CASSQDLGGEGANVLTF. CDR3 bases: TGCGCCAGCAGCCAAGATTTAGGGGGTGAAGGGGCCAACGTCCTGACTTTC.

This clonotype came up once. V and J are TRBV6-5 and TRBJ2-7, with D perhaps TRBD2 (5 bases). There are 13 residues in the CDR3. The germline V gene has CDR1 MNHEY and CDR2 SVGAGI. V was trimmed by 8 bases and J by 1 base, leaving 12 bases between them. DNA for the CDR3: TGTGCCAGCGAGGACGGGATATCCTACGAGCAGTACTTC. This gives the protein CASEDGISYEQYF.

The chain is built from TRBV7-6 and TRBJ2-3; 7 nucleotides align to TRBD2. The V and J ends lost 6 bases and 4 bases, in that order; junction bases with no gene match: 13. Germline CDR1 reads SGHVS; CDR2 reads FNYEAQ. The CDR3 consists of 16 residues. The CDR3 protein is CASRQRAGPGPDTQYF. CDR3 DNA sequence: TGTGCCAGCAGACAGAGAGCGGGGCCTGGGCCAGATACGCAGTATTTT.

The CDR3: CASSDHRGRLEDTQYF. DNA of the CDR3: TGTGCCAGCAGTGATCACCGGGGAAGACTTGAAGATACGCAGTATTTT. V is TRBV6-1 and J is TRBJ2-3, with D possibly matching TRBD2 (5 bases). Germline assignment: CDR1 MNHNS and CDR2 SASEGT. This CDR3 spans 16 amino acids. Trimming took 3 bases from V and 5 from J, leaving 18 bases between them.

This clonotype was found a few times. V and J are TRBV6-1 and TRBJ1-4; D is uncertain. With 2 bases removed from V and 4 bases from J, the gap between germline ends came to 17 bases. This CDR3 is 17 amino acids long. Germline V CDR1 and CDR2: MNHNS, SASEGT. CDR3 residues: CASSENPMEGNNEKLFF. In DNA form, the CDR3 reads TGTGCCAGCAGTGAAAATCCGATGGAAGGGAATAATGAAAAACTGTTTTTT.

This chain joins TRBV29-1 and TRBJ1-1; D possibly corresponds to TRBD1 (6 bases). V lost 4 bases to trimming and J lost 1 base, with 13 bases between them. The CDR3 consists of 14 residues. The germline V gene has CDR1 SQVTM and CDR2 ANQGSEA. CDR3: CSVVGGAGNTEAFF. Written as DNA, the CDR3 is TGCAGCGTTGTTGGGGGCGCCGGGAACACTGAAGCTTTCTTT.

V usage is TRBV6-1 and J usage is TRBJ1-1, with a weak D call TRBD1 (6 bases). V was trimmed by 6 bases and J by 3 bases, leaving 14 bases between them. This CDR3 is 14 amino acids long. CDR1 is MNHNS and CDR2 is SASEGT in the germline V gene. The CDR3 sequence is CASRSSGGYTEAFF. The CDR3 nucleotides read TGTGCCAGCAGATCCTCCGGGGGCTACACTGAAGCTTTCTTT.

The CDR3 bases are TGTGCCAGCATAGTGTTAGAGGGGGAGACCCAGTACTTC. Amino acid sequence: CASIVLEGETQYF. V is TRBV7-6 and J is TRBJ2-5, with D perhaps TRBD1 or TRBD2 (5 bases each). CDR3 length equals 13 residues. The V end was cut by 7 bases, the J end by 5 bases, with 14 bases between. Germline CDR1 SGHVS, CDR2 FNYEAQ.

This chain uses TRBV12-5 with TRBJ1-1; D is perhaps TRBD1 (6 bases). The CDR3 sequence is 17 residues long. Between the trimmed V and J ends, which lost 0 bases and 4 bases, there was a span of 18 bases. CDR1 LGHNT and CDR2 FRNRAP come from the germline V gene. The CDR3 coding sequence is TGTGCTAGTGGTTTGGTACATGGGACACCCTGGCCCACTGAAGCTTTCTTT. It translates to CASGLVHGTPWPTEAFF.

The J gene is TRBJ1-1, the V gene TRBV12-3 or TRBV12-4; weak D call: TRBD1 (6 bases). This CDR3 has 13 amino acids. V lost 6 bases and J lost 4, with 12 bases in between. As DNA, the CDR3 is TGTGCCAGCAGGGAGTACAGGGCCACTGAAGCTTTCTTT. Translation gives CASREYRATEAFF.

The chain carries TRBV29-1 and TRBJ2-7; D possibly corresponds to TRBD2 (7 bases). The CDR3 runs 13 residues. CDR1 is SQVTM, CDR2 ANQGSEA, per germline. V was shortened by 6 bases and J by 3 bases, with 15 bases between the two germline ends. CDR3 sequence: CSVKGEGIYEQYF. CDR3 nucleotide sequence: TGCAGCGTGAAGGGGGAGGGAATCTACGAGCAGTACTTC.

The chain is built from TRBV29-1 and TRBJ2-3, with no clear D. The CDR3 sequence is 13 residues long. Germline V gene lookup returns CDR1 SQVTM and CDR2 ANQGSEA. Trimming shortened V by 6 bases and J by 1 base, and 11 bases separated the two germline ends. The CDR3 coding sequence is TGCAGCGTCCCCAAAGGTGGCACAGATACGCAGTATTTT. It encodes CSVPKGGTDTQYF.

The rearrangement joins TRBV27 to TRBJ2-7, with a weak D call TRBD2 (6 bases). The CDR3 sequence is 15 residues long. Trimming stripped 2 bases from V and 4 bases from J, with 15 bases between. Germline V gene data show CDR1 as MNHEY and CDR2 as SMNVEV (reference sequence). The CDR3 here is CASSLSSLGGYEQYF. Here the CDR3 DNA reads TGTGCCAGCAGTTTAAGTAGTCTGGGGGGTTACGAGCAGTACTTC.

The table lists this clonotype with a few counts. The V call is TRBV7-6, the J call TRBJ2-7; either TRBD1 or TRBD2 may fit D (5 bases each). From germline, CDR1 is SGHVS and CDR2 FNYEAQ. The length of the CDR3 is 12 residues. V gave up 8 bases and J gave up 2 bases, with 10 bases separating them. CDR3 coding DNA: TGTGCCAGCGGGAGAGGGGCCTACGAGCAGTACTTC. This encodes CASGRGAYEQYF.

V gene TRBV14 combines with J gene TRBJ2-3, with TRBD2 matching 8 bases. Germline V gives CDR1 SGHDN, CDR2 FVKESK. V was clipped by 4 bases and J by 1 base; unmatched bases: 7. CDR3 length: 16 amino acids. This CDR3 reads CASSREEAGGTDTQYF. DNA of the CDR3: TGTGCCAGCAGCCGTGAGGAAGCGGGAGGCACAGATACGCAGTATTTT. The variable domain in full, with the rest retrieved from reference TRBV14 and TRBJ2-3, is EAGVTQFPSHSVIEKGQTVTLRCDPISGHDNLYWYRRVMGKEIKFLLHFVKESKQDESGMPNNRFLAERTGGTYSTLKVQPAELEDSGVYFCASSREEAGGTDTQYFGPGTRLTVL.

This rearrangement joins TRBV6-1 to TRBJ2-1, with 10 bases that match TRBD2. V shed 3 bases, J shed 1 base, and the junction held 3 bases outside the gene matches. The germline gives CDR1 MNHNS, CDR2 SASEGT. This CDR3 comprises 16 residues. The CDR3 bases are TGTGCCAGCAGTGATCTAGCGGGGGTTTCCTACAATGAGCAGTTCTTC. It yields the protein CASSDLAGVSYNEQFF.

The rearrangement links TRBV16 to TRBJ1-5, with a tentative D call TRBD1 (5 bases). This CDR3 contains 15 residues. V lost 3 bases to trimming and J lost 7 bases, with 16 bases between them. CDR1 and CDR2 (germline): KGHSY, FQNENV. The CDR3 DNA follows: TGTGCCAGCAGCCATGGGTCGAGGGGCGGACAGCCCCAGCATTTT. This translates into CASSHGSRGGQPQHF.

The rearrangement links TRBV3-1 to TRBJ2-2, with a possible D match to TRBD2 (6 bases). V gave up 0 bases and J gave up 1 base, with 12 bases separating them. The CDR3 consists of 17 residues. CDR1 is LGHDT, CDR2 YNNKEL, per germline (reference sequence). CDR3 region: CASSQELAGRNTGELFF. The CDR3 coding sequence is TGTGCCAGCAGCCAAGAATTGGCGGGGCGGAACACCGGGGAGCTGTTTTTT.

The J gene is TRBJ1-1, the V gene TRBV7-9, with TRBD1 matching over 9 bases. Germline V CDR1 and CDR2: SEHNR, FQNEAQ (reference sequence). CDR3 length equals 16 residues. Trimming cost V 4 bases and J 6 bases; bases outside gene matches: 12. The CDR3 DNA reads TGTGCCAGCAGCTCCACGACAGGGGGTGGGCAATCTGAAGCTTTCTTT. Translation gives CASSSTTGGGQSEAFF.

The chain uses TRBV28 and TRBJ2-7; perhaps TRBD1 as D (5 bases). Trimming removed 3 bases from V and 3 bases from J, with 18 bases in between. Per the germline V gene, CDR1 is MDHEN and CDR2 is SYDVKM. CDR3 length equals 16 residues. In nucleotides, the CDR3 is TGTGCCAGCAGTTTTCTGCAGGGCTCACCACTCTACGAGCAGTACTTC. The encoded protein is CASSFLQGSPLYEQYF.

The chain uses TRBV7-2 and TRBJ1-1, with D maybe TRBD1 (6 bases). There are 15 residues in the CDR3. The V end was cut by 1 base, the J end by 0 bases, with 9 bases between. The germline gives CDR1 SGHTA, CDR2 FQGNSA. The CDR3 loop reads CASSLVGTMNTEAFF. CDR3 bases: TGTGCCAGCAGCTTAGTCGGGACAATGAACACTGAAGCTTTCTTT.

In this sample, this clonotype turned up a few times. The rearrangement uses TRBV7-2 and TRBJ1-5; D not resolved. Germline-derived CDR1 and CDR2 are SGHTA and FQGNSA. The CDR3 totals 15 residues. The V end was cut by 5 bases, the J end by 0 bases, with 11 bases between. CDR3 nucleotides: TGTGCCAGCAGCATCGACATTTATAGCAATCAGCCCCAGCATTTT. It translates to CASSIDIYSNQPQHF. Full variable domain (rest looked up from reference TRBV7-2 and TRBJ1-5): GAGVSQSPSNKVTEKGKDVELRCDPISGHTALYWYRQSLGQGLEFLIYFQGNSAPDKSGLPSDRFSAERTGGSVSTLTIQRTQQEDSAVYLCASSIDIYSNQPQHFGDGTRLSIL.

V is TRBV12-3 or TRBV12-4 and J is TRBJ2-1; the match to TRBD2 covers 11 bases. The CDR3 is 14 amino acids. V shed 6 bases, J shed 6 bases, and the junction held 4 bases outside the gene matches. CDR3 sequence: CASSLSGRANEQFF. The CDR3 nucleotides are TGTGCCAGCAGCCTTAGCGGGAGGGCCAATGAGCAGTTCTTC.

The DNA for the CDR3 is TGTGCCACCTTAGACAGTAGCACAGATACGCAGTATTTT. Encoded protein: CATLDSSTDTQYF. The chain is built from TRBV27 and TRBJ2-3; the D gene is possibly TRBD1 (5 bases). CDR1 and CDR2 (germline): MNHEY, SMNVEV (reference sequence). This CDR3 contains 13 residues. Between the trimmed V and J ends, which lost 10 bases and 0 bases, there was a span of 11 bases.